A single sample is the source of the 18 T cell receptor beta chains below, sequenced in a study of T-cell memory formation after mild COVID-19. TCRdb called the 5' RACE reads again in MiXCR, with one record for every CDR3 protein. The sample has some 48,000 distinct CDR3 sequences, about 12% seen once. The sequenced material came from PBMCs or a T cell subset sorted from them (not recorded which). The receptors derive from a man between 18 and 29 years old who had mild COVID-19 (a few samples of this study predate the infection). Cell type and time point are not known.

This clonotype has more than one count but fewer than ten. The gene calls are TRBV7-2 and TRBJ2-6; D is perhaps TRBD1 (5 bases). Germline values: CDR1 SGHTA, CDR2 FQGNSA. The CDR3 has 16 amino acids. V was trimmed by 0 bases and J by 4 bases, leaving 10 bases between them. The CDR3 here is CASSLAAGHGANVLTF. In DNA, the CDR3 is TGTGCCAGCAGCTTAGCAGCAGGGCACGGGGCCAACGTCCTGACTTTC.

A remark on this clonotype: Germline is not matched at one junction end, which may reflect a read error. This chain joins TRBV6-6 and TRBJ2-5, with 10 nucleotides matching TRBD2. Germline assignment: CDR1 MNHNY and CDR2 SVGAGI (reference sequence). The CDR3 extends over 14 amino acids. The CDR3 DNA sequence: TGTGCCAGCAGTTACAGCGGGGGGGCGGAGACCCTGTACTTC. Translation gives CASSYSGGAETLYF.

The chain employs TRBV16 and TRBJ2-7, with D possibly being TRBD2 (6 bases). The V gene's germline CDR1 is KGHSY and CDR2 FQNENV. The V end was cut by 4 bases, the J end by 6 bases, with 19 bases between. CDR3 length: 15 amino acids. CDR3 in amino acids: CASSPRGEGGGEQYF. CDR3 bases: TGTGCCAGCAGCCCACGAGGAGAGGGAGGTGGCGAGCAGTACTTC.

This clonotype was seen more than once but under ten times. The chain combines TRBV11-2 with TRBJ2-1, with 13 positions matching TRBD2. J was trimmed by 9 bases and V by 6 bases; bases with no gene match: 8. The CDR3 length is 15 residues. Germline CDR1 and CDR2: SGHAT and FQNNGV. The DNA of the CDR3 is TGTGCCAGCAGACCCACTAGCGGGGGGGCAGGTGAGCAGTTCTTC. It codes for CASRPTSGGAGEQFF.

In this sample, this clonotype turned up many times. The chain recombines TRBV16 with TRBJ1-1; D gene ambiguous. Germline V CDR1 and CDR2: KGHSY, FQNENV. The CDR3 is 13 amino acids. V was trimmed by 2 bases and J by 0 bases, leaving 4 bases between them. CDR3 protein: CASSQTLNTEAFF. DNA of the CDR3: TGTGCCAGCAGCCAAACCTTGAACACTGAAGCTTTCTTT.

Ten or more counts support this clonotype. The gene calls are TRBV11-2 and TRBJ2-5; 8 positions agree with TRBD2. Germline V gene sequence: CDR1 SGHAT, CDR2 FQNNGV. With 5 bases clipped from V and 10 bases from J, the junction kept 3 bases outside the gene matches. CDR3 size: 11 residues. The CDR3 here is CASSLGGDQYF. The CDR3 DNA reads TGTGCCAGCAGCCTCGGGGGGGACCAGTACTTC.

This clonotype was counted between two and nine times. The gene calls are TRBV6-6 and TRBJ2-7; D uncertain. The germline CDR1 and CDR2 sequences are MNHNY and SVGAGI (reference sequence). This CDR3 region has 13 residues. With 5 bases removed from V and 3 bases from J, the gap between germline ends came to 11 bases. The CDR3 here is CASSPIPVYEQYV. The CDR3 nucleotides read TGTGCCAGCAGTCCCATTCCGGTCTACGAGCAGTACGTC.

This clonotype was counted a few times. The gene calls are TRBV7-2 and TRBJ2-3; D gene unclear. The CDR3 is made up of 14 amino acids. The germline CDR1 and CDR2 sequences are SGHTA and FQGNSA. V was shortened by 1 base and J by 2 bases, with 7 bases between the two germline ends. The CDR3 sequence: CASSLGTFTDTQYF. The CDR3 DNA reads TGTGCCAGCAGCTTAGGGACCTTCACAGATACGCAGTATTTT.

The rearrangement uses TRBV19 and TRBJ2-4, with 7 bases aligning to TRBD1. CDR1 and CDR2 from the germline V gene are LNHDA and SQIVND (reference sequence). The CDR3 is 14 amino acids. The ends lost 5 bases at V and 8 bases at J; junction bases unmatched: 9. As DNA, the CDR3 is TGTGCCAGTAGTCCTCCAGGGGGATGGGACATTCAGTACTTC. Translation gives CASSPPGGWDIQYF.

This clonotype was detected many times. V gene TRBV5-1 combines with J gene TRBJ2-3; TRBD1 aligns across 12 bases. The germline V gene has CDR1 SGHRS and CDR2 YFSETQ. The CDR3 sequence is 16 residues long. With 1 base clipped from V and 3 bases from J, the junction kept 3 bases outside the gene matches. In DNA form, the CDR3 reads TGCGCCAGCAGCTTGTCGGGACAGGGGGCAACAGATACGCAGTATTTT. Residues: CASSLSGQGATDTQYF.

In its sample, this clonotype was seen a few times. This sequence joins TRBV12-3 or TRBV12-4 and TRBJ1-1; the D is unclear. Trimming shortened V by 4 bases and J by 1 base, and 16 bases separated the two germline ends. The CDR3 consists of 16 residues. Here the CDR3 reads CASSSRGRGPNTEAFF. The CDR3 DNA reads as TGTGCCAGCAGTTCTCGAGGGCGAGGGCCGAACACTGAAGCTTTCTTT.

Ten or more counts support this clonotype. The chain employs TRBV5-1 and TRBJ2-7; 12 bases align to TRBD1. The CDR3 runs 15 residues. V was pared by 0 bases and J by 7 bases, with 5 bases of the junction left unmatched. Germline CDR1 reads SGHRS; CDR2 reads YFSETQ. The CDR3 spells CASSLEGQGADEQYF. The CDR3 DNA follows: TGCGCCAGCAGCTTGGAGGGACAGGGGGCTGATGAGCAGTACTTC.

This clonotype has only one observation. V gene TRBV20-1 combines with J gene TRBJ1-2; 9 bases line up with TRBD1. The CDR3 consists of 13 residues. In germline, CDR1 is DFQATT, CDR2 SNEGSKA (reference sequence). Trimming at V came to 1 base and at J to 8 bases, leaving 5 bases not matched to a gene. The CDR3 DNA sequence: TGCAGTGCTAGAGTGGGGACAGGGAAAGGCTACACCTTC. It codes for CSARVGTGKGYTF.

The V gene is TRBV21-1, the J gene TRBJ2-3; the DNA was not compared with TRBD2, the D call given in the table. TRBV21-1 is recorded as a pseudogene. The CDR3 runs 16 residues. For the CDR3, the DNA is TGTGCCAGCAGCAATCGCCGGCTAGTGCTTACAGATACGCAGTATTTT. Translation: CASSNRRLVLTDTQYF.

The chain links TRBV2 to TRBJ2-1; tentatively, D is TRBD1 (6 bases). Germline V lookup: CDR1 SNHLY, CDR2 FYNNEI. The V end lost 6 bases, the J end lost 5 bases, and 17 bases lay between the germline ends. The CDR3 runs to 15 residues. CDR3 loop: CASRRTAKPDNEQFF. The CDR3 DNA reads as TGTGCCAGCAGGCGGACAGCCAAACCCGACAATGAGCAGTTCTTC.

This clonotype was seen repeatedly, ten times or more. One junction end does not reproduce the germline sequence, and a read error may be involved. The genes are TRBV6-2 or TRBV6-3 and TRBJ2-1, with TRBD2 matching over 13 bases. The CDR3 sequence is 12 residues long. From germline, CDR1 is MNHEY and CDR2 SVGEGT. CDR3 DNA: TGTGCCAGCAGCCCCAGGACTAGCGGGGGCTACTTC. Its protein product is CASSPRTSGGYF.

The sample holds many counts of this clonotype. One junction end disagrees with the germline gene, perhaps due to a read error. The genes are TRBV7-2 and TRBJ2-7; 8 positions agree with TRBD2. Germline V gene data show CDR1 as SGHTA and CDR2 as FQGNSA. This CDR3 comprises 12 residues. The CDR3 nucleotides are TGTGCCAGCAGCTTATTTAGCGGGGAGCGGTACTTC. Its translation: CASSLFSGERYF.

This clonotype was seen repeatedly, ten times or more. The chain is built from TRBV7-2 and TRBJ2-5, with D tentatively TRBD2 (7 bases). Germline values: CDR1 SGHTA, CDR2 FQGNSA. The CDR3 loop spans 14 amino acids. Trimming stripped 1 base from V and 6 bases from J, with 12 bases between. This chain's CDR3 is CASSLEGGRKTQYF. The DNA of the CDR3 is TGTGCCAGCAGCTTAGAGGGGGGGCGAAAGACCCAGTACTTC.